This passage covers 11 T cell receptor beta chains from one sample sequenced in a study of neurological immune-mediated disorders. Each CDR3 protein is one row after TCRdb ran MiXCR on the 5' RACE reads. This sample has about 74,000 distinct CDR3 sequences, with 5.2% found just once. Sequencing was performed on PBMCs. The receptors were gathered from a man younger than 35 with multiple sclerosis.

This clonotype has ten or more counts. This chain uses TRBV20-1 with TRBJ2-2; perhaps D is TRBD1 or TRBD2 (6 bases each). This CDR3 has 14 amino acids. Germline CDR1 DFQATT, CDR2 SNEGSKA (reference sequence). Trimming removed 3 bases from V and 2 bases from J, with 10 bases in between. The DNA of the CDR3 is TGCAGTGCTAGTACGGGGGCTAACACCGGGGAGCTGTTTTTT. Amino acid sequence: CSASTGANTGELFF.

At least ten counts were recorded for this clonotype. The J gene is TRBJ1-1, the V gene TRBV5-1, with a weak D call TRBD1 (6 bases). This CDR3 is built from 15 residues. Germline lookup yields CDR1 SGHRS and CDR2 YFSETQ. Trimming shortened V by 0 bases and J by 3 bases, and 12 bases separated the two germline ends. In DNA, the CDR3 is TGCGCCAGCAGCTTGGACGGGAAGGGGGACACTGAAGCTTTCTTT. Translation: CASSLDGKGDTEAFF.

Ten or more counts support this clonotype. The V call is TRBV12-3 or TRBV12-4, the J call TRBJ1-1; D gene uncertain. This CDR3 region has 14 residues. Trimming removed 8 bases from V and 0 bases from J, with 13 bases in between. The CDR3, as DNA: TGTGCCAGCCAGACCAAAGGGTTGAACACTGAAGCTTTCTTT. This sequence encodes CASQTKGLNTEAFF.

This clonotype came up many times. J is TRBJ2-1 and V is TRBV20-1; D remains ambiguous. Trimming took off 5 bases at V and 5 bases at J, with 16 bases between the two ends. The CDR3 extends over 14 amino acids. CDR1 and CDR2 (germline): DFQATT, SNEGSKA (reference sequence). The CDR3 is CSAPRPGLNNEQFF. Here the CDR3 DNA reads TGCAGTGCTCCCCGACCGGGTCTTAACAATGAGCAGTTCTTC.

This clonotype was detected many times. V and J are TRBV7-7 and TRBJ2-1; the D is unclear. V shed 6 bases and J shed 0 bases, with 12 bases lying between them. Per germline, CDR1 SSHAT and CDR2 FNYEAQ (reference sequence). This CDR3 region has 15 residues. The CDR3 region has the DNA TGTGCCAGCAGTCCTGACCGGTACTCCTACAATGAGCAGTTCTTC. Amino acids: CASSPDRYSYNEQFF. Full variable domain (missing parts from reference TRBV7-7 and TRBJ2-1): GAGVSQSPRYKVTKRGQDVTLRCDPISSHATLYWYQQALGQGPEFLTYFNYEAQPDKSGLPSDRFSAERPEGSISTLTIQRTEQRDSAMYRCASSPDRYSYNEQFFGPGTRLTVL.

This clonotype was found many times. J is TRBJ2-1 and V is TRBV27; no definite D call. The CDR3 length is 15 residues. The V and J ends lost 2 bases and 6 bases respectively, with 14 bases between them. CDR1 MNHEY and CDR2 SMNVEV come from the germline V gene (reference sequence). The CDR3 region has the DNA TGTGCCAGCAGTTTAGGTGAAGGCAACCTCAATGAGCAGTTCTTC. Translated: CASSLGEGNLNEQFF.

At least ten counts were recorded for this clonotype. The chain joins TRBV5-1 to TRBJ2-7; D is perhaps TRBD1 (5 bases). The V gene lost 5 bases and the J gene lost 1 base, with 16 bases spanning the gap. The CDR3 length is 15 residues. Germline-derived CDR1 and CDR2 are SGHRS and YFSETQ. The CDR3 DNA reads TGCGCCAGCAGGTACGTCGAAGCAGGGTCCTACGAGCAGTACTTC. Protein product: CASRYVEAGSYEQYF.

This clonotype was counted many times. The CDR3 region is CSARDRRGAADVTEAFF. CDR3 coding DNA: TGCAGTGCTAGAGATAGGCGAGGGGCAGCGGACGTCACTGAAGCTTTCTTT. The chain joins TRBV20-1 to TRBJ1-1; possible D gene TRBD1, 5 bases. V lost 0 bases and J lost 4, with 21 bases in between. The CDR3 extends over 17 amino acids. The V gene's germline CDR1 is DFQATT and CDR2 SNEGSKA (reference sequence).

This clonotype was seen many times. The chain employs TRBV20-1 and TRBJ1-2, with D perhaps matching TRBD1 (6 bases). The CDR3 length is 15 residues. V gave up 3 bases and J gave up 4 bases, with 18 bases separating them. Germline CDR1 and CDR2: DFQATT and SNEGSKA (reference sequence). CDR3 DNA sequence: TGCAGTGCTAGGTCGGAGGGGGGGCTGGGCTATGGCTACACCTTC. Translation gives CSARSEGGLGYGYTF.

Of note for this clonotype: This may arise from a read error, as a much more abundant clone is one base away. This chain links TRBV6-1 with TRBJ1-3; TRBD1 is a possible D gene (5 bases). Trimming took 3 bases from V and 14 from J, leaving 14 bases between them. The CDR3 spans 12 residues. Germline lookup yields CDR1 MNHNS and CDR2 SASEGT. The CDR3 DNA reads as TGTGCCAGCAGTGAGACGGGACGGCCGTTATATTTT. Translated, it gives CASSETGRPLYF.

In this sample, this clonotype turned up many times. The V gene is TRBV5-1, the J gene TRBJ1-1; 7 nucleotides agree with TRBD1. The V gene's germline CDR1 is SGHRS and CDR2 YFSETQ. V was pared by 4 bases and J by 1 base, with 7 bases of the junction left unmatched. The CDR3 totals 15 residues. CDR3 protein: CASSGLGQRNTEAFF. CDR3 sequence (DNA): TGCGCCAGCAGCGGTCTGGGACAGCGGAACACTGAAGCTTTCTTT.